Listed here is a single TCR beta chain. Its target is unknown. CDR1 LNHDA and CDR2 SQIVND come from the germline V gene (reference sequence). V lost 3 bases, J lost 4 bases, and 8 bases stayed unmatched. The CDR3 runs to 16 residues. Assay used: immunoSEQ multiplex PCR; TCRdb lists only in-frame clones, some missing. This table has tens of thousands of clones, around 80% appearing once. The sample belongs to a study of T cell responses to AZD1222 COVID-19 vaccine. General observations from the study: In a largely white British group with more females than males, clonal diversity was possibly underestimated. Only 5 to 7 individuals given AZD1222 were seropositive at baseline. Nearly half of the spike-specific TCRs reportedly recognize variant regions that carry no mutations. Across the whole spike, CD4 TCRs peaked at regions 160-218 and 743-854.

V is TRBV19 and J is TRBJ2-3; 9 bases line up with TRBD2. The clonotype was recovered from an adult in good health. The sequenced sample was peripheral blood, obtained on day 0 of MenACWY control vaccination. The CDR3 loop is CASSMSAQRGADTQYF. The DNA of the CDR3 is TGTGCCAGTAGTATGTCAGCCCAGCGGGGGGCAGATACGCAGTATTTT. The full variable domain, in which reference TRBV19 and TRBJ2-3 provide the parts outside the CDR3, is DGGITQSPKYLFRKEGQNVTLSCEQNLNHDAMYWYRQDPGQGLRLIYYSQIVNDFQKGDIAEGYSVSREKKESFPLTVTSAQKNPTAFYLCASSMSAQRGADTQYFGPGTRLTVL.